This entry features one T cell receptor beta chain sequence. Its antigen is not identified. The sample belongs to a study of blood T cells in healthy people across ages. The use of a sample-barcoded 5' primer and a J-beta primer mix characterized a second PCR of about 7 to 12 cycles. Via MiXCR, TCRdb re-called the 5' RACE reads, giving one row per CDR3 protein. The sample holds about 1,500,000 distinct CDR3 sequences; 42% are singletons and the top ten take 7% to 9%. Donors were systemically healthy Caucasian individuals from Russia aged 6 to 90 years. Regarding the study as a whole: Significant beta diversity loss was already apparent by age approximately 42, declining roughly linearly.

Germline V lookup: CDR1 SNHLY, CDR2 FYNNEI. The V end was cut by 4 bases, the J end by 4 bases, with 20 bases between. The CDR3 has 17 residues. The specimen was blood. This clonotype was sampled from a woman younger than 30 in good health. J is TRBJ2-1 and V is TRBV2; tentative D call: TRBD1 (6 bases). This CDR3 reads CASSVQIFRGQYNEQFF. CDR3 nucleotide sequence: TGTGCCAGCAGTGTTCAGATCTTCAGGGGCCAATACAATGAGCAGTTCTTC.